The 25 T cell receptor beta chains below come from one sample, sequenced in a study of STAT5B mutations in CD4+ large granular lymphocyte leukemia. This table comes from immunoSEQ multiplex PCR, and its TCRdb copy is limited to in-frame clones, with some not included. The sample has 30,000 to 40,000 clones, roughly 82% seen once. The material sequenced was CD4+ T cells from blood buffy coats. Receptor source: a human donor in good health.

The J gene is TRBJ2-7, the V gene TRBV6-6; a possible D gene is TRBD2 (6 bases). Germline-derived CDR1 and CDR2 are MNHNY and SVGAGI (reference sequence). This CDR3 spans 12 amino acids. The germline V and J ends were trimmed by 4 bases and 6 bases, with 10 bases remaining between them. The chain's CDR3 is CASSLLGGEQYF. The CDR3 bases are TGTGCCAGCAGTTTACTGGGGGGCGAGCAGTACTTC.

The rearrangement uses TRBV30 and TRBJ1-1; D is unclear. Germline V gives CDR1 GTSNPN, CDR2 SVGIG (reference sequence). This CDR3 has 14 amino acids. V lost 0 bases and J 4 bases, leaving 12 bases between the germline ends. The CDR3 DNA follows: TGTGCCTGGAGTGTACACGTTTCAGGCACTGAAGCTTTCTTT. Translation: CAWSVHVSGTEAFF.

The chain combines TRBV11-1 with TRBJ1-1; D remains ambiguous. V lost 5 bases and J 0 bases, leaving 7 bases between the germline ends. The germline V gene encodes CDR1 SGHAT and CDR2 FQDESV (reference sequence). This CDR3 region has 13 residues. The CDR3 sequence is CASSLHMNTEAFF. As DNA, the CDR3 is TGTGCCAGCAGCCTCCACATGAACACTGAAGCTTTCTTT. Supplemented by reference TRBV11-1 and TRBJ1-1, the full variable domain reads EAEVAQSPRYKITEKSQAVAFWCDPISGHATLYWYRQILGQGPELLVQFQDESVVDDSQLPKDRFSAERLKGVDSTLKIQPAELGDSAMYLCASSLHMNTEAFFGQGTRLTVV.

This clone was picked up a small number of times. This chain uses TRBV6-5 with TRBJ1-1; a possible D gene is TRBD1 (5 bases). The germline gives CDR1 MNHEY, CDR2 SVGAGI. The CDR3 loop spans 14 amino acids. With 2 bases removed from V and 4 bases from J, the gap between germline ends came to 11 bases. CDR3 DNA: TGTGCCAGCAGTTACCGGGGGGTGGTCACTGAAGCTTTCTTT. Translated, it gives CASSYRGVVTEAFF.

The chain uses TRBV5-4 and TRBJ2-1; D ambiguous. The germline CDR1 and CDR2 sequences are SGHNT and YYREEE (reference sequence). The CDR3 sequence is 13 residues long. Trimming took off 4 bases at V and 10 bases at J, with 15 bases between the two ends. This chain's CDR3 is CASSSDPMGEQFF. The CDR3 DNA reads TGTGCCAGCAGCAGCGACCCGATGGGCGAGCAGTTCTTC.

The chain has TRBV30 and TRBJ2-1; 8 bases are shared with TRBD2. Germline values: CDR1 GTSNPN, CDR2 SVGIG (reference sequence). The ends lost 2 bases at V and 2 bases at J; junction bases unmatched: 5. There are 15 residues in the CDR3. The CDR3 DNA follows: TGTGCCTGGAGTCCTGTCGGGAGGGCCTACAATGAGCAGTTCTTC. Protein: CAWSPVGRAYNEQFF. The whole variable domain, filled in from reference TRBV30 and TRBJ2-1, reads SQTIHQWPATLVQPVGSPLSLECTVEGTSNPNLYWYRQAAGRGLQLLFYSVGIGQISSEVPQNLSASRPQDRQFILSSKKLLLSDSGFYLCAWSPVGRAYNEQFFGPGTRLTVL.

The chain couples TRBV19 to TRBJ2-1, with 10 bases lining up with TRBD1. The CDR3 length is 15 residues. J was trimmed by 4 bases and V by 6 bases; bases with no gene match: 6. Germline values: CDR1 LNHDA, CDR2 SQIVND (reference sequence). The DNA of the CDR3 is TGTGCCAGTAGAGAACCGGGACAGGGGTACAATGAGCAGTTCTTC. Translated: CASREPGQGYNEQFF.

The J gene is TRBJ2-7, the V gene TRBV4-2; tentatively, D is TRBD1 (6 bases). Germline V gene data show CDR1 as LGHNA and CDR2 as YNFKEQ. The CDR3 consists of 17 residues. Trimming stripped 0 bases from V and 2 bases from J, with 17 bases between. Here the CDR3 reads CASSQESMRTAPYEQYF. CDR3 nucleotides: TGTGCCAGCAGCCAAGAATCGATGCGGACAGCTCCCTACGAGCAGTACTTC.

This chain's CDR3 is CARRTGDSPQFF. DNA of the CDR3: TGTGCCAGGAGGACAGGGGACAGTCCCCAGTTCTTC. This chain joins TRBV2 and TRBJ2-1; 9 bases agree with TRBD1. The CDR3 has 12 residues. J was trimmed by 13 bases and V by 9 bases; bases with no gene match: 10. Germline CDR1 is SNHLY and CDR2 is FYNNEI.

The V gene is TRBV25-1, the J gene TRBJ2-3; TRBD1 agrees at 12 bases. Germline CDR1 and CDR2: MGHDK and SYGVNS. CDR3 length equals 18 residues. Trimming at V came to 7 bases and at J to 4 bases, leaving 15 bases not matched to a gene. The chain's CDR3 is CASTLGPPGQGASDTQYF. CDR3 coding DNA: TGTGCCAGCACCTTAGGGCCGCCGGGACAGGGGGCGTCAGATACGCAGTATTTT.

The CDR3 DNA is TGTGCCAGCAGTGAAGGGGGCGGCACTGAAGCTTTCTTT. Translated, it gives CASSEGGGTEAFF. The chain combines TRBV6-1 with TRBJ1-1, with D possibly matching TRBD1 (5 bases). This CDR3 contains 13 residues. Germline V lookup: CDR1 MNHNS, CDR2 SASEGT. Trimming took off 1 base at V and 4 bases at J, with 7 bases between the two ends.

This sequence joins TRBV5-1 and TRBJ2-1, with 11 bases fitting TRBD2. The CDR3 sequence is 17 residues long. Trimming cost V 5 bases and J 1 base; bases outside gene matches: 8. Germline lookup yields CDR1 SGHRS and CDR2 YFSETQ. The CDR3 loop reads CASSSGVAGGSYNEQFF. The CDR3 nucleotides are TGCGCCAGCAGTTCGGGGGTAGCGGGGGGGTCCTACAATGAGCAGTTCTTC.

The chain carries TRBV2 and TRBJ1-2; D not certain. V was clipped by 3 bases and J by 4 bases, with 12 bases between them. The germline V gene encodes CDR1 SNHLY and CDR2 FYNNEI. This CDR3 is 14 amino acids long. The CDR3 sequence is CASSDLAGFYGYTF. Written as DNA, the CDR3 is TGTGCCAGCAGTGATCTCGCAGGCTTCTATGGCTACACCTTC.

This clone occurred a few times. This chain joins TRBV18 and TRBJ2-7; a weak D match, TRBD2 (6 bases). V was clipped by 3 bases and J by 2 bases, with 8 bases between them. The germline CDR1 and CDR2 sequences are KGHSH and LQKENI. The CDR3 runs to 13 residues. The CDR3 coding sequence is TGTGCCAGCTCACCGCGGGACCCCTACGAGCAGTACTTC. Translated, it gives CASSPRDPYEQYF.

The chain is built from TRBV5-1 and TRBJ1-2, with D uncertain. Trimming removed 0 bases from V and 0 bases from J, with 9 bases in between. Germline V gene sequence: CDR1 SGHRS, CDR2 YFSETQ. The CDR3 is made up of 15 amino acids. Written as DNA, the CDR3 is TGCGCCAGCAGCTTGGGGGCCGGGACTAACTATGGCTACACCTTC. Its protein product is CASSLGAGTNYGYTF.

The chain recombines TRBV10-3 with TRBJ2-7, with 7 bases matching TRBD1. Germline CDR1 ENHRY, CDR2 SYGVKD. The CDR3 length is 14 residues. V lost 3 bases and J lost 2; bases outside the gene matches: 4. This chain's CDR3 is CAISDKGQPYEQYF. The DNA of the CDR3 is TGTGCCATCAGTGATAAGGGACAGCCCTACGAGCAGTACTTC.

The chain combines TRBV6-1 with TRBJ2-3; D perhaps matches TRBD1 (5 bases). Germline CDR1 and CDR2: MNHNS and SASEGT. Deletions cut 4 bases from V and 4 bases from J, with 18 bases between. This CDR3 is built from 16 residues. The CDR3 nucleotides are TGTGCCAGCAGTGCTCCGGGCAGGGTGGGGTCAGATACGCAGTATTTT. It codes for CASSAPGRVGSDTQYF.

This chain connects TRBV28 to TRBJ1-6, with D hard to call. From germline, CDR1 is MDHEN and CDR2 SYDVKM. The CDR3 has 16 residues. The germline V and J ends were trimmed by 4 bases and 0 bases, with 10 bases remaining between them. CDR3 amino acids: CASSYGLSSYNSPLHF. The CDR3 DNA follows: TGTGCCAGCAGTTACGGGTTGAGCTCCTATAATTCACCCCTCCACTTT.

This clone was seen more than once but under ten times. This chain uses TRBV30 with TRBJ1-1; the match to TRBD1 covers 7 bases. The CDR3 totals 16 residues. After removal of 1 base from V and 1 base from J, the junction contained 9 bases not matched to a gene. CDR1 GTSNPN and CDR2 SVGIG come from the germline V gene (reference sequence). The CDR3 is CAWSGVTGDTNTEAFF. The CDR3 DNA follows: TGTGCCTGGAGTGGTGTCACAGGGGATACGAACACTGAAGCTTTCTTT.

The gene calls are TRBV5-4 and TRBJ2-7; D call uncertain. The CDR3 loop spans 14 amino acids. Germline CDR1 SGHNT, CDR2 YYREEE (reference sequence). V lost 0 bases, J lost 0 bases, and 7 bases lay in between. DNA for the CDR3: TGTGCCAGCAGCTTGGAGGGTCTCTCCTACGAGCAGTACTTC. Protein sequence: CASSLEGLSYEQYF.

The CDR3 DNA follows: TGTGCCAGCAGCTTGGGTTCGGCAGGGGGCGAGCAGTACTTC. Its translation: CASSLGSAGGEQYF. J is TRBJ2-7 and V is TRBV5-6, with 7 bases identical to TRBD1. The germline V gene encodes CDR1 SGHDT and CDR2 YYEEEE. After removal of 0 bases from V and 6 bases from J, the junction contained 6 bases not matched to a gene. This CDR3 spans 14 amino acids.

CDR3 nucleotide sequence: TGTGCCAGTAGTTTCGGCAGGGGGCTGAACTATGGCTACACCTTC. This translates into CASSFGRGLNYGYTF. The chain couples TRBV19 to TRBJ1-2, with 8 bases identical to TRBD1. Trimming removed 5 bases from V and 2 bases from J; junction bases left unmatched: 7. The CDR3 consists of 15 residues. CDR1 and CDR2 from the germline V gene are LNHDA and SQIVND (reference sequence).

V is TRBV18 and J is TRBJ2-3; either TRBD1 or TRBD2 may fit D (5 bases each). Looked up from germline, CDR1 is KGHSH and CDR2 is LQKENI. Trimming shortened V by 2 bases and J by 2 bases, and 14 bases separated the two germline ends. The CDR3 covers 16 residues. The CDR3 spells CASSPGQGANTDTQYF. In DNA, the CDR3 is TGTGCCAGCTCACCAGGGCAGGGAGCCAACACAGATACGCAGTATTTT.

The chain is built from TRBV25-1 and TRBJ1-6; TRBD1 aligns across 7 bases. Looked up from germline, CDR1 is MGHDK and CDR2 is SYGVNS. CDR3 size: 13 residues. The ends lost 6 bases at V and 7 bases at J; junction bases unmatched: 3. As DNA, the CDR3 is TGTGCCAGCAGAGGGACAGACAATTCACCCCTCCACTTT. Translated: CASRGTDNSPLHF.

This clone was picked up a small number of times. The chain has TRBV7-2 and TRBJ1-1; tentative D call: TRBD1 (5 bases). This CDR3 has 15 residues. Germline V gene sequence: CDR1 SGHTA, CDR2 FQGNSA. V gave up 0 bases and J gave up 2 bases, with 10 bases separating them. CDR3 loop: CASSLAQGYNTEAFF. As DNA, the CDR3 is TGTGCCAGCAGCTTAGCGCAGGGATACAACACTGAAGCTTTCTTT.